The entry below describes one T cell receptor beta chain. Its antigen remains unknown. TCRdb fed the reads into MiXCR, producing one record per CDR3 protein. The sample lists approximately 110,000 distinct CDR3 sequences, 25% to 30% occurring once. The data were taken from a study of T cell repertoires in cytomegalovirus infection. Study-level background: Recently identified HLA-C-restricted and well-studied HLA-B-restricted CMV epitopes were used. Broader study findings: Identification of carriers of CMV plus the relevant HLA was performed using cumulative public TCR beta family frequency. Clonotype analysis showed dominance of the ex vivo response by HLA-C-restricted CMV-specific TCR beta clonotypes.

This specimen consisted of CD8+ T cells from cultured PBMCs, obtained from culture after CMV antigen stimulation. The clonotype comes from a human donor in good health (CMV status not recorded). Some clones in this sample may be carry-over from other donors' samples.

The CDR3 region is CASSSEALQRETQYF. The DNA for the CDR3 is TGTGCCAGCAGCTCTGAGGCTTTGCAGCGGGAGACCCAGTACTTC. The chain joins TRBV5-6 to TRBJ2-5; perhaps TRBD2 as D (5 bases). Germline CDR1 SGHDT, CDR2 YYEEEE. V lost 3 bases, J lost 5 bases, and 17 bases lay in between. The CDR3 sequence is 15 residues long.